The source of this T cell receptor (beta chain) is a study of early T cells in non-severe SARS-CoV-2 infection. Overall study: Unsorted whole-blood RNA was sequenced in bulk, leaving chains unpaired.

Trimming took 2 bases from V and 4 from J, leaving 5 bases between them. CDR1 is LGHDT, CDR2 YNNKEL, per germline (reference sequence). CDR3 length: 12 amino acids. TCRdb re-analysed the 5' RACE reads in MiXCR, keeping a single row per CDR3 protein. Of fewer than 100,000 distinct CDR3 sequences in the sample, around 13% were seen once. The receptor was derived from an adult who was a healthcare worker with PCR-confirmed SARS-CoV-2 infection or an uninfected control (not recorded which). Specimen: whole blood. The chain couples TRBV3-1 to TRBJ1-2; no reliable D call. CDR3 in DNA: TGTGCCAGCAGCCAACTGGGCTATGGCTACACCTTC. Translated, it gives CASSQLGYGYTF.